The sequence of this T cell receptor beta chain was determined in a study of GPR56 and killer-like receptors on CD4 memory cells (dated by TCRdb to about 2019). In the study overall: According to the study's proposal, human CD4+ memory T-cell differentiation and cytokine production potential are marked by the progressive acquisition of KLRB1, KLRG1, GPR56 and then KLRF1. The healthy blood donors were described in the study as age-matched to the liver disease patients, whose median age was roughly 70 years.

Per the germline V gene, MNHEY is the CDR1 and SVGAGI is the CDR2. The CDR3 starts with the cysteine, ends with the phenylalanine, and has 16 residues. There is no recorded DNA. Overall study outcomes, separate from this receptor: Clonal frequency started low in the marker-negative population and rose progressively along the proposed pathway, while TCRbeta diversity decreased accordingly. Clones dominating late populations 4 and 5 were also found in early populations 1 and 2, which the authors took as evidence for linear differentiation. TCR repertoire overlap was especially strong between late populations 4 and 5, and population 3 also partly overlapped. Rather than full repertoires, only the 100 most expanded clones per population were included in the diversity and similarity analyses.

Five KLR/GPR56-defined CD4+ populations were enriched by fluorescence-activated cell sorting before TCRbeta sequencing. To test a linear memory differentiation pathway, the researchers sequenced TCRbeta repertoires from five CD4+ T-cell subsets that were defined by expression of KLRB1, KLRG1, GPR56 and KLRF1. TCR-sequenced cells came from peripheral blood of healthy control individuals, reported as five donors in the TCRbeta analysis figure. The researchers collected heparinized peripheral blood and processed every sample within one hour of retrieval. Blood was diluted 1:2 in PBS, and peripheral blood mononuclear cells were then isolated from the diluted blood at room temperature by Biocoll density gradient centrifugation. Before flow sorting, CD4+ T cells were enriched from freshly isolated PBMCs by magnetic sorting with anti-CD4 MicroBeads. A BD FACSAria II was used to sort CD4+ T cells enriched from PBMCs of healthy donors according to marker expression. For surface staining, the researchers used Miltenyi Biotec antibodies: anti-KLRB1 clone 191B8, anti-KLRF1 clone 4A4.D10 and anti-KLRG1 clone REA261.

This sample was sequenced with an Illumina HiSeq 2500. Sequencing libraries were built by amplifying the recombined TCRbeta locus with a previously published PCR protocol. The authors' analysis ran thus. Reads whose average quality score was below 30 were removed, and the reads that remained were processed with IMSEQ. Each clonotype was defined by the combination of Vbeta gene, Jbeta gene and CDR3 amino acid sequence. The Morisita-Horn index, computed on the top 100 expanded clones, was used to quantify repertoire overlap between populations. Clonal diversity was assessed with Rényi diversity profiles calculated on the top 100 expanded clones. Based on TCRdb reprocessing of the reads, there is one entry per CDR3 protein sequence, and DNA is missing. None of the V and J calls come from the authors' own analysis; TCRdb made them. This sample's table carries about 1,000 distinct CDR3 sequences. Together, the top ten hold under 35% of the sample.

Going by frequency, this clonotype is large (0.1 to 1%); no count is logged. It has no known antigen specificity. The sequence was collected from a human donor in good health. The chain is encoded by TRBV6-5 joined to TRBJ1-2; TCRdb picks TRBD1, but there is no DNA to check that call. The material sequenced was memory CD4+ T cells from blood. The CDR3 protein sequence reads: CASSYGQGRANYGYTF.